The 8 T cell receptor beta chains below were found in one sample sequenced in a study of shared clonotypes between healthy human individuals. Only in-frame clones appear in the TCRdb table, and some are missing; sequencing was by immunoSEQ multiplex PCR. This sample yields millions of clones, of which 90% to 95% are seen a single time; around 0.13% belongs to the top ten. Input material: naive CD4+ T cells sorted from blood. The subset: CD45RA+ positively selected. The source is a man between 18 and 35 years old in good health.

The chain links TRBV29-1 to TRBJ1-1; D not certain. The CDR3 spans 13 residues. Germline assignment: CDR1 SQVTM and CDR2 ANQGSEA. Trimming removed 7 bases from V and 5 bases from J, with 17 bases in between. In nucleotides, the CDR3 is TGCAGCGCGAAGAAACAACACTTGACTGAAGCTTTCTTT. Amino acids: CSAKKQHLTEAFF.

The sample holds a few counts of this clone. V and J are TRBV4-2 and TRBJ1-1; no definite D call. The CDR3 loop spans 15 amino acids. The V end was cut by 0 bases, the J end by 1 base, with 9 bases between. In germline, CDR1 is LGHNA, CDR2 YNFKEQ. CDR3 DNA sequence: TGTGCCAGCAGCCAAGAAATCGCAGGGAACACTGAAGCTTTCTTT. The encoded protein is CASSQEIAGNTEAFF.

The CDR3 DNA sequence: TGTGCCAGTAGCCTTAACTATGGCTACACCTTC. Protein: CASSLNYGYTF. J is TRBJ1-2 and V is TRBV19, with D unresolved. The CDR3 length is 11 residues. Trimming took 6 bases from V and 1 from J, leaving 3 bases between them. CDR1 is LNHDA and CDR2 is SQIVND in the germline V gene (reference sequence).

A word on this clone: Other nucleotide sequences from this sample produce the same CDR3. This chain connects TRBV11-2 to TRBJ2-3; no definite D call. V lost 4 bases and J 6 bases, leaving 8 bases between the germline ends. The CDR3 contains 12 residues. The germline V gene has CDR1 SGHAT and CDR2 FQNNGV. The DNA for the CDR3 is TGTGCCAGCAGCTCCTCCGGGGATACGCAGTATTTT. Encoded protein: CASSSSGDTQYF.

The rearrangement links TRBV7-2 to TRBJ2-3; 7 nucleotides line up with TRBD1. The CDR3 loop spans 18 amino acids. CDR1 SGHTA and CDR2 FQGNSA come from the germline V gene. V lost 4 bases to trimming and J lost 0 bases; unmatched junction nucleotides: 13. CDR3 nucleotides: TGTGCCAGCAGCTCCCTTGCCTTCAGGGGGTGGAGCACAGATACGCAGTATTTT. As protein: CASSSLAFRGWSTDTQYF. Filled out from reference TRBV7-2 and TRBJ2-3, the complete variable domain reads GAGVSQSPSNKVTEKGKDVELRCDPISGHTALYWYRQSLGQGLEFLIYFQGNSAPDKSGLPSDRFSAERTGGSVSTLTIQRTQQEDSAVYLCASSSLAFRGWSTDTQYFGPGTRLTVL.

The chain employs TRBV2 and TRBJ2-7; 9 bases match TRBD2. Per the germline V gene, CDR1 is SNHLY and CDR2 is FYNNEI. This CDR3 is built from 15 residues. V lost 4 bases to trimming and J lost 9 bases; unmatched junction nucleotides: 13. CDR3 loop: CASSATRGGLRSQYF. The CDR3 nucleotides are TGTGCCAGCAGTGCGACGCGGGGGGGTCTACGATCGCAGTACTTC.

J is TRBJ2-7 and V is TRBV5-1, with 7 bases matching TRBD2. The ends lost 0 bases at V and 1 base at J; junction bases unmatched: 7. The length of the CDR3 is 16 residues. Germline V CDR1 and CDR2: SGHRS, YFSETQ. CDR3 region: CASSLVGGSSSYEQYF. The CDR3 coding sequence is TGCGCCAGCAGCTTGGTTGGCGGGAGCTCATCCTACGAGCAGTACTTC.

This clone was seen a few times. The CDR3 protein is CASSPQGTVPTYEQYF. The CDR3, as DNA: TGTGCCAGCTCACCCCAGGGGACAGTGCCGACCTACGAGCAGTACTTC. The chain uses TRBV18 and TRBJ2-7; TRBD1 aligns across 7 bases. Germline CDR1 reads KGHSH; CDR2 reads LQKENI. The CDR3 covers 16 residues. Trimming at V came to 3 bases and at J to 2 bases, leaving 10 bases not matched to a gene.